Listed below are T cell receptor beta chains from one sample, sequenced in a study of T cells in Graves' hyperthyroidism and ophthalmopathy. TCRdb re-called the multiplex PCR reads through MiXCR, storing one row per CDR3 protein. The sample shows 75,000 to 100,000 distinct CDR3 sequences, approximately 39% of them seen only once. The sequencing input was peripheral blood or thyroid tissue (not recorded which). These TCRs come from a woman in her 30s with Graves' hyperthyroidism. CDR3s include the opening cysteine and the closing phenylalanine or tryptophan. The D gene is left open where the match is weak. Clone sizes are given selectively: once, few, many, or a class where the clone is expanded.

-	TRBV7-2	-	TRBJ1-4	CASSLADGEKLFF	TGTGCCAGCAGCTTAGCAGATGGGGAAAAACTGTTTTTT
-	TRBV5-1	-	TRBJ2-7	CASSLGRSGYGQYF	TGCGCCAGCAGCTTGGGCAGATCAGGCTACGGGCAGTACTTC
TRBD2	TRBV4-2	-	TRBJ2-5	CASSRPGLAGRGAQYF	TGTGCCAGCAGCCGCCCGGGACTAGCGGGACGGGGGGCCCAGTACTTC
-	TRBV27	many	TRBJ2-5	CASSFGQGFEETQYF	TGTGCCAGCAGTTTTGGCCAGGGGTTTGAAGAGACCCAGTACTTC
-	TRBV28	-	TRBJ1-2	CASSLPRDTTPYTF	TGTGCCAGCAGTTTACCGAGGGACACTACCCCCTACACCTTC
-	TRBV7-9	many	TRBJ2-2	CASFWMDAGELFF	TGTGCCAGCTTCTGGATGGATGCCGGGGAGCTGTTTTTT
-	TRBV20-1	many	TRBJ2-3	CSARSLPYSRVGTDTQYF	TGCAGTGCTAGATCCCTACCCTACTCGCGAGTCGGGACAGATACGCAGTATTTT
TRBD2	TRBV5-1	-	TRBJ2-3	CASSLRLAGDGDTQYF	TGCGCCAGCAGCTTGAGACTAGCGGGAGATGGTGATACGCAGTATTTT
-	TRBV28	once	TRBJ2-2	CASSLGQATGELFF	TGTGCCAGCAGTTTGGGGCAGGCCACCGGGGAGCTGTTTTTT
-	TRBV7-2	many	TRBJ1-2	CASSGRQGMIGGYTF	TGTGCCAGCAGCGGCCGACAAGGGATGATAGGAGGCTACACCTTC
-	TRBV7-3	many	TRBJ2-5	CASSVLVQETQYF	TGTGCCAGCAGCGTGCTAGTTCAAGAGACCCAGTACTTC
-	TRBV5-6	many	TRBJ1-4	CASSEGPFNEKLFF	TGTGCCAGCAGCGAGGGGCCCTTTAATGAAAAACTGTTTTTT
TRBD2	TRBV20-1	many	TRBJ2-5	CSASDGGRAKETQYF	TGCAGTGCTAGTGACGGAGGGAGGGCCAAGGAGACCCAGTACTTC
-	TRBV20-1	many	TRBJ1-5	CSARSPDEVAQPQHF	TGCAGTGCTAGGAGCCCGGACGAGGTCGCACAGCCCCAGCATTTT
-	TRBV20-1	few	TRBJ2-5	CSAPLTEPRGQTQYF	TGCAGTGCCCCCCTAACAGAACCCCGGGGACAGACCCAGTACTTC
-	TRBV2	-	TRBJ2-6	CASSTDNSGANVLTF	TGTGCCAGCAGTACCGACAACTCTGGGGCCAACGTCCTGACTTTC